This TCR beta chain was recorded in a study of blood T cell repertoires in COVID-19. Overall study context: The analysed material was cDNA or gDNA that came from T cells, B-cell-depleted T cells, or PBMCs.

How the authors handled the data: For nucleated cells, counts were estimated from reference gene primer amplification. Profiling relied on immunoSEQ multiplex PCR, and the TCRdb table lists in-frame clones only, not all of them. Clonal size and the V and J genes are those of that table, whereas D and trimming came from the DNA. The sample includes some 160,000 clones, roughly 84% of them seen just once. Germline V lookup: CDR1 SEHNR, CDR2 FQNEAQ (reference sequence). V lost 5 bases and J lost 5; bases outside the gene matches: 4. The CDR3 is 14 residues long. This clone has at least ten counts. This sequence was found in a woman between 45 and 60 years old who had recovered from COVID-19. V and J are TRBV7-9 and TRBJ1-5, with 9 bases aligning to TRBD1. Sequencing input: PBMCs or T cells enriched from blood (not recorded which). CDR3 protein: CASSTGGSDQPQHF. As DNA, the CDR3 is TGTGCCAGCAGCACAGGGGGCTCAGATCAGCCCCAGCATTTT. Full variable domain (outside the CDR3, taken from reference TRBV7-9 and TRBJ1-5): DTGVSQNPRHKITKRGQNVTFRCDPISEHNRLYWYRQTLGQGPEFLTYFQNEAQLEKSRLLSDRFSAERPKGSFSTLEIQRTEQGDSAMYLCASSTGGSDQPQHFGDGTRLSIL.